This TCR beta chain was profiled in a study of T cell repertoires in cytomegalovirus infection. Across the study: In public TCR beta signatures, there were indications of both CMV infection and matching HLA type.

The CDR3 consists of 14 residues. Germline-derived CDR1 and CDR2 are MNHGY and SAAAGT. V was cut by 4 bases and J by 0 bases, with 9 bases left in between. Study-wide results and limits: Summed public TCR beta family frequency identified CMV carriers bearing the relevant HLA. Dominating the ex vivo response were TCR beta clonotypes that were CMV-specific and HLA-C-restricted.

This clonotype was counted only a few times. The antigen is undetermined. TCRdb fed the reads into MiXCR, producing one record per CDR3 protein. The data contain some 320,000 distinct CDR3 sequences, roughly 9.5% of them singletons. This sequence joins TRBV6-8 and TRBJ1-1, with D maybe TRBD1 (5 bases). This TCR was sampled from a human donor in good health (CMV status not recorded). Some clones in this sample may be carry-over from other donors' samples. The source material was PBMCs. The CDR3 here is CASSSDSMNTEAFF. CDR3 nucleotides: TGTGCCAGCAGTTCCGACAGTATGAACACTGAAGCTTTCTTT.